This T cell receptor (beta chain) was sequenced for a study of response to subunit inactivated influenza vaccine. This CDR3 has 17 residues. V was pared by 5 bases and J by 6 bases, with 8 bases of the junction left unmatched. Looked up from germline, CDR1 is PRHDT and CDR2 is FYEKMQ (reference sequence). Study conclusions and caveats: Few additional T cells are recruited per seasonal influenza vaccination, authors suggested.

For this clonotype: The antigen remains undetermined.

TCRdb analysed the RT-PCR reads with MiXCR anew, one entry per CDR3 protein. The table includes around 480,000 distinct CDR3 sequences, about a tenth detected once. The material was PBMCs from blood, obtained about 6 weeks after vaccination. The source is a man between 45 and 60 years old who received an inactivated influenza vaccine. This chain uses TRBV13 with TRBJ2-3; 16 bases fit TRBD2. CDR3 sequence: CASSPGLAGGPTDTQYF. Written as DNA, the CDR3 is TGTGCCAGCAGCCCGGGACTAGCGGGAGGGCCAACGGATACGCAGTATTTT.